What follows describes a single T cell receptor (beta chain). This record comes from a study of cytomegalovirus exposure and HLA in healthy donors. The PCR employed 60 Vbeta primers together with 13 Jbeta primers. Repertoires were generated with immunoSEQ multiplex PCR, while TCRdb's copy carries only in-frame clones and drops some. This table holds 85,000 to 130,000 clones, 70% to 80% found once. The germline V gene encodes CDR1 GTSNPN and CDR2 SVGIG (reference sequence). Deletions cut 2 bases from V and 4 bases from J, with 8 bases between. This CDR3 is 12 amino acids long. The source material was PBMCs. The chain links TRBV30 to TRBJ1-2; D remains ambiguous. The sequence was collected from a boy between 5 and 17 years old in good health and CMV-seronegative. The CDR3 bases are TGTGCCTGGAGTTCCCCTTCCTATGGCTACACCTTC. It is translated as CAWSSPSYGYTF.